This is a list of T cell receptor beta chains from one sample in a study of control samples from healthy donors and cancer patients. The data were produced by immunoSEQ multiplex PCR, yet TCRdb's version contains in-frame clones alone and is incomplete. The data hold about 160,000 clones, with about 93% observed a single time. Sequencing input: blood. The receptors here all came from a woman aged 25 to 39 in good health. The CDR3 runs from the conserved cysteine through the conserved F or W. Fields, in order: J gene, clone size, V gene, D gene, CDR3 DNA, CDR3 protein. The D gene is left open where the match is weak. The listing skips clone size in some rows; elsewhere it reads once, few, many or a size class.

j_gene: TRBJ1-5
abundance: -
v_gene: TRBV5-4
d_gene: TRBD1
CDR3nt: TGTGCCAGCAGCTTAGGGACAGGTAATAGCAATCAGCCCCAGCATTTT
CDR3aa: CASSLGTGNSNQPQHF

j_gene: TRBJ1-2
abundance: -
v_gene: TRBV25-1
d_gene: TRBD1
CDR3nt: TGTGCCAGCAGCCGAGACAGGGTCGGGGAGGATGGCTACACCTTC
CDR3aa: CASSRDRVGEDGYTF

j_gene: TRBJ2-1
abundance: once
v_gene: TRBV12-3/TRBV12-4
d_gene: TRBD2
CDR3nt: TGTGCCAGCAGTTCTGGCGGGAGTAATGAGCAGTTCTTC
CDR3aa: CASSSGGSNEQFF

j_gene: TRBJ2-4
abundance: -
v_gene: TRBV5-4
d_gene: -
CDR3nt: TGTGCCAGCAGCTTGGTTGGAGAGGGGGAGGCCAAAAACATTCAGTACTTC
CDR3aa: CASSLVGEGEAKNIQYF

j_gene: TRBJ1-4
abundance: once
v_gene: TRBV28
d_gene: -
CDR3nt: TGTGCCAGCAGTTTTAGCGGCGGTGGTGAAAAACTGTTTTTT
CDR3aa: CASSFSGGGEKLFF

j_gene: TRBJ2-7
abundance: once
v_gene: TRBV6-5
d_gene: TRBD1
CDR3nt: TGTGCCAGCACCCGACGGGGACAGGGGATCCACGAGCAGTACTTC
CDR3aa: CASTRRGQGIHEQYF

j_gene: TRBJ1-6
abundance: -
v_gene: TRBV3-1/TRBV3-2
d_gene: -
CDR3nt: TGTGCCAGCAGCGTTCAAATCGGGACACCCCTCCACTTT
CDR3aa: CASSVQIGTPLHF

j_gene: TRBJ2-7
abundance: -
v_gene: TRBV10-1
d_gene: TRBD2
CDR3nt: TGCGCCAGCAGAGTCCTAGCGGAGAGCTCCTACGAGCAGTACTTC
CDR3aa: CASRVLAESSYEQYF

j_gene: TRBJ1-1
abundance: -
v_gene: TRBV9
d_gene: -
CDR3nt: TGTGCCAGCAGTGCCTCGAGTTCTTACACTGAAGCTTTCTTT
CDR3aa: CASSASSSYTEAFF

j_gene: TRBJ2-5
abundance: -
v_gene: TRBV5-1
d_gene: -
CDR3nt: TGCGCCAGCAGCCACCGGGACACACAAGAGACCCAGTACTTC
CDR3aa: CASSHRDTQETQYF

j_gene: TRBJ1-2
abundance: -
v_gene: TRBV29-1
d_gene: -
CDR3nt: TGCAGCGTTGAAACGGACTGGGGCTACACCTTC
CDR3aa: CSVETDWGYTF

j_gene: TRBJ2-2
abundance: -
v_gene: TRBV19
d_gene: -
CDR3nt: TGTGCCAGTAGAGGGTTTTTGGGGGAGACCGGGGAGCTGTTTTTT
CDR3aa: CASRGFLGETGELFF

j_gene: TRBJ2-5
abundance: -
v_gene: TRBV27
d_gene: -
CDR3nt: TGTGCCACCTCAAGGTCGGGCTCCCCGGACCGAGAGACCCAGTACTTC
CDR3aa: CATSRSGSPDRETQYF

j_gene: TRBJ2-4
abundance: -
v_gene: TRBV27
d_gene: TRBD2
CDR3nt: TGTGCCAGCAGCGGGACTAGGTTTTCAAACATTCAGTACTTC
CDR3aa: CASSGTRFSNIQYF

j_gene: TRBJ2-1
abundance: -
v_gene: TRBV13
d_gene: -
CDR3nt: TGTGCCAGCAGTTTATATCCCGACAATGAGCAGTTCTTC
CDR3aa: CASSLYPDNEQFF